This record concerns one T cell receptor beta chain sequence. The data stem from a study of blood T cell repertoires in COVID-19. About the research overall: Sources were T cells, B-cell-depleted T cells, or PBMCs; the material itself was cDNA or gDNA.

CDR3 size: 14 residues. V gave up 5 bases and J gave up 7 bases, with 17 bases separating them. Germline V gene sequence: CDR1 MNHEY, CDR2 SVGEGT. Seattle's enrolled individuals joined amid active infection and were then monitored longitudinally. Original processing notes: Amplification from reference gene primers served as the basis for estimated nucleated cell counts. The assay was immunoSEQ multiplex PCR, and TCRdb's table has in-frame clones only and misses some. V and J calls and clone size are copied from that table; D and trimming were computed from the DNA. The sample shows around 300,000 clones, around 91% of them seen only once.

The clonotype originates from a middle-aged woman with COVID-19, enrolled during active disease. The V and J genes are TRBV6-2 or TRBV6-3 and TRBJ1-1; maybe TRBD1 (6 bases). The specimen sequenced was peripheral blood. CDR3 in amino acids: CASSLWGQGIEAFF. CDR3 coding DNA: TGTGCCAGCAGTCTATGGGGGCAGGGGATTGAAGCTTTCTTT.